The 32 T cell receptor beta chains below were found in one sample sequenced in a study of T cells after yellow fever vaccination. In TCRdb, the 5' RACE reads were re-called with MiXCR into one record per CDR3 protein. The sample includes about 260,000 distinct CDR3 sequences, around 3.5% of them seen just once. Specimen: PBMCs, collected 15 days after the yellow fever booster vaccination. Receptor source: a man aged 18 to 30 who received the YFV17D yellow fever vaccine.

CDR3 nucleotide sequence: TGTGCCAGCAGCGTAGCAGAAGGCTCCTACAATGAGCAGTTCTTC. This encodes CASSVAEGSYNEQFF. This chain joins TRBV9 and TRBJ2-1, with unresolved D. CDR1 and CDR2 from the germline V gene are SGDLS and YYNGEE. V lost 0 bases, J lost 0 bases, and 7 bases lay in between. The length of the CDR3 is 15 residues.

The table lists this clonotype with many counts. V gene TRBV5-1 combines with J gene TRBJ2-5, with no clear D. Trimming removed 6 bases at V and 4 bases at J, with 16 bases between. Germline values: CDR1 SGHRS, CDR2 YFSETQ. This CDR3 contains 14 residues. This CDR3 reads CASILGGGSETQYF. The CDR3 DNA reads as TGCGCCAGCATCCTAGGCGGCGGCTCAGAGACCCAGTACTTC. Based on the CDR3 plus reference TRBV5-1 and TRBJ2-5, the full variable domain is KAGVTQTPRYLIKTRGQQVTLSCSPISGHRSVSWYQQTPGQGLQFLFEYFSETQRNKGNFPGRFSGRQFSNSRSEMNVSTLELGDSALYLCASILGGGSETQYFGPGTRLLVL.

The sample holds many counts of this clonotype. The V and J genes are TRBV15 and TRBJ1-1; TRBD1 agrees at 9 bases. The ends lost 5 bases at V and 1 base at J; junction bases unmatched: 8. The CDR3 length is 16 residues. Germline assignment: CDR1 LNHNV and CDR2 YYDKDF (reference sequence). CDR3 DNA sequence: TGTGCCACCAGCTCCTCCTTGGACAGGGGGAACACTGAAGCTTTCTTT. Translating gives CATSSSLDRGNTEAFF.

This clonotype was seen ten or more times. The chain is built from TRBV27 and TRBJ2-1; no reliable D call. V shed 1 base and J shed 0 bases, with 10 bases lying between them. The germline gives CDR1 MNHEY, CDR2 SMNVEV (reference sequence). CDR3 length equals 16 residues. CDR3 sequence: CASSLLVAPSYNEQFF. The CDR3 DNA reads TGTGCCAGCAGTTTATTAGTCGCGCCCTCCTACAATGAGCAGTTCTTC.

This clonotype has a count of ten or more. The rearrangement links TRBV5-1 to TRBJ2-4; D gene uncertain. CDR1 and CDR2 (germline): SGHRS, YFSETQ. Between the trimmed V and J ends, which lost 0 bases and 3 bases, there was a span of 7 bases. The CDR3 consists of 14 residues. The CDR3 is CASSLDLVKNIQYF. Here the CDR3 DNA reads TGCGCCAGCAGCTTGGATTTAGTCAAAAACATTCAGTACTTC.

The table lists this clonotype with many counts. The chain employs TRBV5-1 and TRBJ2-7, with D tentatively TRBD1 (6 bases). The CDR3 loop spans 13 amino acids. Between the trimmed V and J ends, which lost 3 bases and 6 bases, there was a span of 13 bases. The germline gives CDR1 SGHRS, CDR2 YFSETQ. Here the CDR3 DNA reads TGCGCCAGCAGCTGGGCCCAACAGGGCGAGCAGTACTTC. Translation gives CASSWAQQGEQYF. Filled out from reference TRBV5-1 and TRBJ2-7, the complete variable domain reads KAGVTQTPRYLIKTRGQQVTLSCSPISGHRSVSWYQQTPGQGLQFLFEYFSETQRNKGNFPGRFSGRQFSNSRSEMNVSTLELGDSALYLCASSWAQQGEQYFGPGTRLTVT.

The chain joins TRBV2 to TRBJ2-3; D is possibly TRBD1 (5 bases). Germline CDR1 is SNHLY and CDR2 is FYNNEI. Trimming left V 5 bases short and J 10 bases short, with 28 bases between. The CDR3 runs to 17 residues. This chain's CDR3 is CASSPIYRQLPKFAQYF. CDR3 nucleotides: TGTGCCAGCAGTCCAATATACAGACAGCTACCCAAGTTCGCGCAGTATTTT.

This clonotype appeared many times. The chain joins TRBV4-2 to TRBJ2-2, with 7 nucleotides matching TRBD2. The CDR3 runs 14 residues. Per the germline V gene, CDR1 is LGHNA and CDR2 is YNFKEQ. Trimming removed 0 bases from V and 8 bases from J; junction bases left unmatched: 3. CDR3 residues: CASSQDRGVGELFF. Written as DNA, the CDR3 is TGTGCCAGCAGCCAAGATCGGGGGGTGGGGGAGCTGTTTTTT.

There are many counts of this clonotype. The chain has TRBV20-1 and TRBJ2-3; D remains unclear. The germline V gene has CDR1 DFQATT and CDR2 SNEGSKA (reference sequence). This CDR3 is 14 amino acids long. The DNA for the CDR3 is TGCAGAGGAACTAACGGACCTCTGACGGATACGCAGTATTTT. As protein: CRGTNGPLTDTQYF.

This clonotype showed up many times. The CDR3 DNA reads TGTGCCAGCAGTTTCCTAGGAGGGGGCACTGAAGCTTTCTTT. It specifies CASSFLGGGTEAFF. This rearrangement joins TRBV28 to TRBJ1-1; D may be TRBD1 (6 bases). The CDR3 covers 14 residues. With 3 bases removed from V and 4 bases from J, the gap between germline ends came to 12 bases. The germline gives CDR1 MDHEN, CDR2 SYDVKM.

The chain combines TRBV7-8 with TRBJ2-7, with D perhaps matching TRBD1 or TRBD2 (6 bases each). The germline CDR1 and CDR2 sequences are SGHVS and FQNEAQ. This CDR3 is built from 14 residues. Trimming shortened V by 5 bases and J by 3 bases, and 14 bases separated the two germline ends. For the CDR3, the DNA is TGTGCCAGCAGCCCGCCGGGGGCCGTCTACGAGCAGTACGTC. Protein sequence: CASSPPGAVYEQYV.

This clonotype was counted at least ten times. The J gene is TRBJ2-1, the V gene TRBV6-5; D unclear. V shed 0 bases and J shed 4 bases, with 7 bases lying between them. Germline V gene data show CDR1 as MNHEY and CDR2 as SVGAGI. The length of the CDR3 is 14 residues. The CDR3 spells CASSYSSAYNEQFF. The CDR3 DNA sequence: TGTGCCAGCAGTTACTCATCCGCGTACAATGAGCAGTTCTTC.

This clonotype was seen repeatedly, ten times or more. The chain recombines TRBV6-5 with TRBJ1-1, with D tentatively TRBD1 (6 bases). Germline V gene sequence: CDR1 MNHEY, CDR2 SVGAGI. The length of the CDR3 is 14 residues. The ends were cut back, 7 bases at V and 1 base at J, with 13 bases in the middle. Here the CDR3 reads CASNPQGPNTEAFF. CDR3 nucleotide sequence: TGTGCCAGCAACCCACAGGGACCGAACACTGAAGCTTTCTTT.

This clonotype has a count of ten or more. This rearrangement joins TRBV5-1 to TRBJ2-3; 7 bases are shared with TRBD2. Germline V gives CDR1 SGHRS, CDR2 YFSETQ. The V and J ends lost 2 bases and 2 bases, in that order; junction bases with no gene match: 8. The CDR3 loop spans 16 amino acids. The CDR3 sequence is CASSFPAGELTDTQYF. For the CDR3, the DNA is TGCGCCAGCAGCTTTCCCGCGGGGGAGCTCACAGATACGCAGTATTTT.

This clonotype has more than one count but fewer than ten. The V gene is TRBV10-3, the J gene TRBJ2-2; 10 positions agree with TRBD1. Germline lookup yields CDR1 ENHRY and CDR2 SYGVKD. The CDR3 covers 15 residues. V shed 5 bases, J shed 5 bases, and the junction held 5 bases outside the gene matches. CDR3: CAISTPGQGTGELFF. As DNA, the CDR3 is TGTGCCATCAGTACGCCGGGACAGGGGACCGGGGAGCTGTTTTTT.

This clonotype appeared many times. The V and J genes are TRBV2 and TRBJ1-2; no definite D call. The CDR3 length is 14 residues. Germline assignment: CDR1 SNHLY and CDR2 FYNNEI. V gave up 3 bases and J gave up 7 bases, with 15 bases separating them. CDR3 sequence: CASSDWPIPPGYTF. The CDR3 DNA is TGTGCCAGCAGTGATTGGCCAATACCCCCTGGCTACACCTTC.

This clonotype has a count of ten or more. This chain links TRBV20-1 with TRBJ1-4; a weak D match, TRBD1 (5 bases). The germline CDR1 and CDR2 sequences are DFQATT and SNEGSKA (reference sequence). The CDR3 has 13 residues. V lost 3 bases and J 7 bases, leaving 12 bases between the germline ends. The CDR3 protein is CSASGTLGEKLFF. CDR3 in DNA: TGCAGTGCTAGTGGGACGCTGGGTGAAAAACTGTTTTTT.

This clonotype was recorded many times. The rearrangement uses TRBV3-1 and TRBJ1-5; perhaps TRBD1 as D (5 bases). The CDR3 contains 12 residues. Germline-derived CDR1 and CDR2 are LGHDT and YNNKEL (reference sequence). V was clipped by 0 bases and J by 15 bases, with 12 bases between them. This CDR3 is CASSQDFRRGHF. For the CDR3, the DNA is TGTGCCAGCAGCCAAGATTTTCGGAGGGGGCATTTT.

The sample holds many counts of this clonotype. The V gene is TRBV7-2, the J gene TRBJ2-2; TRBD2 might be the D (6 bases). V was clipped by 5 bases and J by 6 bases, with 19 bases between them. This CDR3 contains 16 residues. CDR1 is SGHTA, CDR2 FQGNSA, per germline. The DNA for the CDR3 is TGTGCCAGCAGCCGAACTAGCTATCAGGTAGCCGGGGAGCTGTTTTTT. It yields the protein CASSRTSYQVAGELFF.

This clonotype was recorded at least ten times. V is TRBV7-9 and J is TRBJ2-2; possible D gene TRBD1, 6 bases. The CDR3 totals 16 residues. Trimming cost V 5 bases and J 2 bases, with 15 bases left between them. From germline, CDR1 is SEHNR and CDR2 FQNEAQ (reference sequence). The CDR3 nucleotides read TGTGCCAGCAGCGCTCTCAGGGGAGATAACACCGGGGAGCTGTTTTTT. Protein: CASSALRGDNTGELFF.

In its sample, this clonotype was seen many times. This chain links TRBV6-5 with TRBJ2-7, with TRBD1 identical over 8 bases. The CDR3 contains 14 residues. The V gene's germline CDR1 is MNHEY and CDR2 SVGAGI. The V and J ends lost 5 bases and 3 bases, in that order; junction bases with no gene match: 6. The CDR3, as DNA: TGTGCCAGCAGTCCGCTGGGGACAGGCTACGAGCAGTACGTC. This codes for CASSPLGTGYEQYV.

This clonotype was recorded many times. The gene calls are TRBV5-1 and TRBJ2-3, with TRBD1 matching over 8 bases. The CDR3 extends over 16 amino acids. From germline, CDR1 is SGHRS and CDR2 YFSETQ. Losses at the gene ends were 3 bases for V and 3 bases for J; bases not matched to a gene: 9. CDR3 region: CASSSGDTGGTDTQYF. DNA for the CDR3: TGCGCCAGCAGCTCTGGAGATACAGGGGGGACAGATACGCAGTATTTT. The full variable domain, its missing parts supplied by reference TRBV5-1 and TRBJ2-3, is KAGVTQTPRYLIKTRGQQVTLSCSPISGHRSVSWYQQTPGQGLQFLFEYFSETQRNKGNFPGRFSGRQFSNSRSEMNVSTLELGDSALYLCASSSGDTGGTDTQYFGPGTRLTVL.

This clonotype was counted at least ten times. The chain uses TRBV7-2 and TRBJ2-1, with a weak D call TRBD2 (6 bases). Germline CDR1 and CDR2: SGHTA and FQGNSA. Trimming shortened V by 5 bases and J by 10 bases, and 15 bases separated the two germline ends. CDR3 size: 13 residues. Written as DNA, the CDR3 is TGTGCCAGCAGCAAATCGCAGGGAGGAGAGCAGTTCTTC. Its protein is CASSKSQGGEQFF.

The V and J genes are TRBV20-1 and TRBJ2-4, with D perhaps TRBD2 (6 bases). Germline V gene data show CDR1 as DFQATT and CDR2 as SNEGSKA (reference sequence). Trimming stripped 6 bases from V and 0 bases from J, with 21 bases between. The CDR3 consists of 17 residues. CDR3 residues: CSANAGQGLLAKNIQYF. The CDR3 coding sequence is TGCAGTGCCAATGCGGGGCAGGGCCTGTTAGCCAAAAACATTCAGTACTTC.

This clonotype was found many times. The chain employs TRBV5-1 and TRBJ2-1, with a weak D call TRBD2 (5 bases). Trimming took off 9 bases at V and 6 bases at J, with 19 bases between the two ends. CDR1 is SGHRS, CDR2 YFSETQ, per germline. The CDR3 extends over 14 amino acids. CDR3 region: CATGRGWFGNEQFF. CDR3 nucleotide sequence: TGCGCCACCGGCCGAGGGTGGTTCGGCAATGAGCAGTTCTTC.

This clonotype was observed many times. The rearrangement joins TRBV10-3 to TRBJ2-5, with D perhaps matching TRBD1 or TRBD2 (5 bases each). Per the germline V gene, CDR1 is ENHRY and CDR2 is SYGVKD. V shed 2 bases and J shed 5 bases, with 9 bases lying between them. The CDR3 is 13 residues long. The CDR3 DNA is TGTGCCATCAGTGAGGGGGGTAGCGAGACCCAGTACTTC. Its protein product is CAISEGGSETQYF.

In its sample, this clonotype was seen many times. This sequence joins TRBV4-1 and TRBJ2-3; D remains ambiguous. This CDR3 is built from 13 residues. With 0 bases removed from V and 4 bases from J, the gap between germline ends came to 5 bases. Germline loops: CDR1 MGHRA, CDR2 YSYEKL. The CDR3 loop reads CASSQDPADTQYF. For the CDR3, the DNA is TGCGCCAGCAGCCAAGACCCCGCAGATACGCAGTATTTT.

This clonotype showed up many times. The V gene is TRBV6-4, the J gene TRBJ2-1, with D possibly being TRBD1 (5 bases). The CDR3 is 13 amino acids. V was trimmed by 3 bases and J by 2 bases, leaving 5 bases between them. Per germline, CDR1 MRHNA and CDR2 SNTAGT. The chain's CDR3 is CASSEDTYNEQFF. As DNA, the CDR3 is TGTGCCAGCAGTGAGGACACCTACAATGAGCAGTTCTTC.

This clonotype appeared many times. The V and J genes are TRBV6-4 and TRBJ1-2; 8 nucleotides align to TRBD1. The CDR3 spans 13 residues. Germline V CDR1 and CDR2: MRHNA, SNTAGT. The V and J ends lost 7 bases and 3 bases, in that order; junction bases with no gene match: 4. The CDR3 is CASTKDRDYGYTF. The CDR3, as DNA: TGTGCCAGCACCAAGGACAGGGACTATGGCTACACCTTC.

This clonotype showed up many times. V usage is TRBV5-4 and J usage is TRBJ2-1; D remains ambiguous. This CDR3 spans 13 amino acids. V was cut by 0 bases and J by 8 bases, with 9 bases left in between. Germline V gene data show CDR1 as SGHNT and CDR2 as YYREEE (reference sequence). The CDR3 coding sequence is TGTGCCAGCAGCTTGGCCGGGCCAGATGAGCAGTTCTTC. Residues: CASSLAGPDEQFF.

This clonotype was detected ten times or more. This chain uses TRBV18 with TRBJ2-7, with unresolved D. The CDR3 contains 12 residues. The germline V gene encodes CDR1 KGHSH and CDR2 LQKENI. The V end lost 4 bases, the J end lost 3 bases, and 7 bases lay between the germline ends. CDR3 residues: CASSQANYEQYF. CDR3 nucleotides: TGTGCCAGCTCACAGGCTAACTACGAGCAGTACTTC.

In DNA form, the CDR3 reads TGTGCCAGCAGAAAAGGGGGCTCCACTGGGGCCAACGTCCTGACTTTC. Its protein is CASRKGGSTGANVLTF. V and J are TRBV27 and TRBJ2-6, with 7 bases fitting TRBD1. Germline-derived CDR1 and CDR2 are MNHEY and SMNVEV (reference sequence). The CDR3 contains 16 residues. Germline trimming cut 6 bases from V and 2 bases from J; bases unmatched to any gene: 7.